The 31 T cell receptor beta chains below were found in one sample sequenced in a study of cytomegalovirus exposure and HLA in healthy donors. Amplification used 60 Vbeta primers and 13 Jbeta primers. Libraries were prepared by immunoSEQ multiplex PCR; TCRdb keeps only in-frame clonotypes and omits some of them. The profile shows some 100,000 clones, under 80% of them singletons. Sequences were obtained from PBMCs. These receptor sequences come from a woman aged 45-60 years in good health and CMV-seropositive.

The gene calls are TRBV4-1 and TRBJ1-4, with D possibly TRBD1 on 6 matching bases. Germline V gene lookup returns CDR1 MGHRA and CDR2 YSYEKL. Trimming took off 0 bases at V and 8 bases at J, with 10 bases between the two ends. CDR3 length equals 14 residues. The CDR3 DNA reads as TGCGCCAGCAGCCAAGATGGGACAAAAGAAAAACTGTTTTTT. Protein product: CASSQDGTKEKLFF.

The V and J genes are TRBV7-9 and TRBJ2-3; perhaps TRBD2 as D (6 bases). The V gene's germline CDR1 is SEHNR and CDR2 FQNEAQ (reference sequence). V was trimmed by 6 bases and J by 2 bases, leaving 15 bases between them. The CDR3 spans 15 residues. For the CDR3, the DNA is TGTGCCAGCAGGCAGACTTGGAGGGCCACAGATACGCAGTATTTT. Translated: CASRQTWRATDTQYF.

There are many counts of this clone. V and J are TRBV4-1 and TRBJ1-1; maybe TRBD1 (5 bases). In germline, CDR1 is MGHRA, CDR2 YSYEKL. Trimming shortened V by 0 bases and J by 0 bases, and 11 bases separated the two germline ends. The CDR3 is 16 residues long. CDR3: CASSQDFGGMNTEAFF. Here the CDR3 DNA reads TGCGCCAGCAGCCAAGACTTCGGGGGGATGAACACTGAAGCTTTCTTT.

This rearrangement joins TRBV4-1 to TRBJ2-3; D gene uncertain. This CDR3 is 15 amino acids long. The germline V gene encodes CDR1 MGHRA and CDR2 YSYEKL. Trimming took off 0 bases at V and 6 bases at J, with 13 bases between the two ends. DNA of the CDR3: TGCGCCAGCAGCCAAGAAACTGCCTCACGGGATACGCAGTATTTT. Amino acid sequence: CASSQETASRDTQYF.

This clone was counted between two and nine times. The V call is TRBV11-1, the J call TRBJ2-3, with TRBD1 matching 8 bases. CDR1 SGHAT and CDR2 FQDESV come from the germline V gene (reference sequence). CDR3 length equals 14 residues. J lost 3 bases, V lost 8 bases, and 7 bases had no gene match. The CDR3 coding sequence is TGTGCCAGCGGAAGGACAGGGTTAACAGATACGCAGTATTTT. It encodes CASGRTGLTDTQYF.

The CDR3 DNA follows: TGCGCCAGCAGCCAAGTTTTGTTAGCGGGAGGAGACACAGATACGCAGTATTTT. Protein sequence: CASSQVLLAGGDTDTQYF. V usage is TRBV4-1 and J usage is TRBJ2-3; TRBD2 matches at 10 bases. Germline V CDR1 and CDR2: MGHRA, YSYEKL. There are 18 residues in the CDR3. The V gene end was trimmed by 1 base and the J gene end by 2 bases; junction bases not matched to a gene: 9.

The gene calls are TRBV7-9 and TRBJ1-5, with D perhaps TRBD1 (5 bases). This CDR3 is 15 amino acids long. Germline V gene data show CDR1 as SEHNR and CDR2 as FQNEAQ (reference sequence). The V and J ends lost 4 bases and 4 bases respectively, with 14 bases between them. CDR3 sequence: CASSSGGGANQPQHF. The CDR3 DNA reads as TGTGCCAGCAGCTCTGGAGGAGGGGCGAATCAGCCCCAGCATTTT.

The rearrangement uses TRBV5-1 and TRBJ2-1; a possible D gene is TRBD2 (6 bases). The CDR3 sequence is 16 residues long. Germline loops: CDR1 SGHRS, CDR2 YFSETQ. Trimming shortened V by 0 bases and J by 3 bases, and 13 bases separated the two germline ends. Written as DNA, the CDR3 is TGCGCCAGCAGCTTGGGGAGGGACGGTATCTACAATGAGCAGTTCTTC. This gives the protein CASSLGRDGIYNEQFF.

The J gene is TRBJ2-5, the V gene TRBV9, with 8 nucleotides matching TRBD2. Looked up from germline, CDR1 is SGDLS and CDR2 is YYNGEE. The V gene end was trimmed by 4 bases and the J gene end by 5 bases; junction bases not matched to a gene: 13. The CDR3 is 16 amino acids. The CDR3 DNA is TGTGCCAGCAGCCCCTTCGGGGGGGGCCCTACGGAGACCCAGTACTTC. This gives the protein CASSPFGGGPTETQYF. The complete variable domain, with remaining parts taken from reference TRBV9 and TRBJ2-5, reads DSGVTQTPKHLITATGQRVTLRCSPRSGDLSVYWYQQSLDQGLQFLIQYYNGEERAKGNILERFSAQQFPDLHSELNLSSLELGDSALYFCASSPFGGGPTETQYFGPGTRLLVL.

This clone showed up just a few times. The V gene is TRBV6-6, the J gene TRBJ2-5; 7 bases are shared with TRBD2. Germline V CDR1 and CDR2: MNHNY, SVGAGI (reference sequence). V shed 8 bases and J 7 bases; nucleotides not matched to a gene: 19. The CDR3 totals 16 residues. The CDR3 DNA reads TGTGCCAGCGTTGGGATGAGCGGGGAGAAAAGGGGGACCCAGTACTTC. This sequence encodes CASVGMSGEKRGTQYF.

V and J are TRBV30 and TRBJ1-6; D gene unclear. The germline V and J ends were trimmed by 2 bases and 7 bases, with 24 bases remaining between them. Germline CDR1 reads GTSNPN; CDR2 reads SVGIG (reference sequence). This CDR3 has 18 amino acids. As DNA, the CDR3 is TGTGCCTGGAGTCCCCGAAAGTCTAACAGCGGACTAAATTCACCCCTCCACTTT. Residues: CAWSPRKSNSGLNSPLHF.

CDR3 sequence (DNA): TGCGCCAGCAGCTTTGGACAGGGTCGGGAAAAACTGTTTTTT. It encodes CASSFGQGREKLFF. The rearrangement links TRBV5-1 to TRBJ1-4; 8 nucleotides agree with TRBD1. V gave up 2 bases and J gave up 8 bases; unmatched junction bases: 5. Per the germline V gene, CDR1 is SGHRS and CDR2 is YFSETQ. The CDR3 totals 14 residues.

This chain joins TRBV15 and TRBJ2-5, with D perhaps TRBD2 (5 bases). Trimming shortened V by 6 bases and J by 5 bases, and 16 bases separated the two germline ends. The germline CDR1 and CDR2 sequences are LNHNV and YYDKDF (reference sequence). CDR3 length equals 14 residues. The CDR3 region has the DNA TGTGCCACCAGTGCGATGAGCGGTCTGGAGACCCAGTACTTC. It translates to CATSAMSGLETQYF.

The V gene is TRBV19, the J gene TRBJ2-5; 7 nucleotides match TRBD2. Germline CDR1 is LNHDA and CDR2 is SQIVND (reference sequence). This CDR3 contains 14 residues. The ends lost 5 bases at V and 4 bases at J; junction bases unmatched: 7. For the CDR3, the DNA is TGTGCCAGTAGTGCCACTAGCGCCTTAGAGACCCAGTACTTC. It codes for CASSATSALETQYF.

V usage is TRBV1 and J usage is TRBJ2-7; TRBD2 is taken as the D call from the table, unchecked against the DNA. TRBV1 is noted as a pseudogene. This CDR3 has 11 amino acids. DNA of the CDR3: TGCACCAGCAGCCCCCTTCCATCGGAGTACTTC. Protein product: CTSSPLPSEYF.

The rearrangement links TRBV18 to TRBJ1-1; unclear D gene. V lost 3 bases, J lost 1 base, and 6 bases lay in between. CDR3 length: 13 amino acids. The germline gives CDR1 KGHSH, CDR2 LQKENI. CDR3: CASSPSSNTEAFF. CDR3 DNA sequence: TGTGCCAGCTCACCTTCCTCGAACACTGAAGCTTTCTTT.

This sequence joins TRBV5-6 and TRBJ1-2; TRBD1 aligns across 8 bases. From germline, CDR1 is SGHDT and CDR2 YYEEEE. The CDR3 runs 16 residues. Trimming cost V 0 bases and J 3 bases; bases outside gene matches: 7. CDR3 nucleotides: TGTGCCAGCAGCTTGGGTGGCAGGGGGCTTGACTATGGCTACACCTTC. Translating it yields CASSLGGRGLDYGYTF.

Comments on this clone: This sample also contains other DNA sequences that code for the same CDR3. The V gene is TRBV19, the J gene TRBJ1-2, with TRBD1 matching 8 bases. In germline, CDR1 is LNHDA, CDR2 SQIVND (reference sequence). This CDR3 region has 14 residues. J gave up 1 base and V 10 bases, and 8 bases lay outside the gene matches. The CDR3 nucleotides are TGTGCCACAAAAGACAGGGGCGGTAACTATGGCTACACCTTC. It yields the protein CATKDRGGNYGYTF.

Within the sample, this clone is large (0.1 to 1%). The chain combines TRBV27 with TRBJ2-7, with 7 positions matching TRBD2. Germline CDR1 and CDR2: MNHEY and SMNVEV (reference sequence). Germline trimming cut 2 bases from V and 4 bases from J; bases unmatched to any gene: 8. The CDR3 has 15 amino acids. CDR3 coding DNA: TGTGCCAGCAGTTTAACGGGGACTACTACTTACGAGCAGTACTTC. Its translation is CASSLTGTTTYEQYF.

The gene calls are TRBV6-4 and TRBJ2-1; 8 nucleotides match TRBD2. The germline V gene encodes CDR1 MRHNA and CDR2 SNTAGT. CDR3 length equals 14 residues. J gave up 12 bases and V 3 bases, and 10 bases lay outside the gene matches. CDR3 sequence reads: CASSEQGRGAGQFF. DNA for the CDR3: TGTGCCAGCAGTGAACAAGGGCGGGGGGCCGGGCAGTTCTTC.

The chain has TRBV14 and TRBJ2-7, with 7 bases identical to TRBD2. This CDR3 has 15 residues. The V segment lost 2 bases and the J segment 0 bases; nucleotides outside the gene matches: 4. Germline V gene lookup returns CDR1 SGHDN and CDR2 FVKESK. CDR3 bases: TGTGCCAGCAGCCAATTGGGGGGGAGCTCCTACGAGCAGTACTTC. The encoded protein is CASSQLGGSSYEQYF.

This chain joins TRBV27 and TRBJ2-7; 9 nucleotides align to TRBD1. The CDR3 spans 15 residues. V dropped 5 bases and J dropped 1; count of bases not matched to a gene: 6. Germline V CDR1 and CDR2: MNHEY, SMNVEV (reference sequence). CDR3 DNA sequence: TGTGCCAGCAGTCTGGGACAGGGCTTATCCTACGAGCAGTACTTC. Its protein product is CASSLGQGLSYEQYF.

In this sample, this clone turned up a few times. The V gene is TRBV11-3, the J gene TRBJ1-1; D perhaps matches TRBD1 (6 bases). Germline CDR1 and CDR2: SGHNT and YENEEA. This CDR3 has 13 residues. V was shortened by 5 bases and J by 10 bases, with 17 bases between the two germline ends. Here the CDR3 DNA reads TGTGCCAGCAGCCAGGGGTCAGAAGGGGGAGCTTTCTTT. Its translation: CASSQGSEGGAFF. Supplemented by reference TRBV11-3 and TRBJ1-1, the full variable domain reads EAGVVQSPRYKIIEKKQPVAFWCNPISGHNTLYWYLQNLGQGPELLIRYENEEAVDDSQLPKDRFSAERLKGVDSTLKIQPAELGDSAVYLCASSQGSEGGAFFGQGTRLTVV.

There are a few counts of this clone. The V and J genes are TRBV5-1 and TRBJ2-1, with TRBD1 identical over 8 bases. Germline trimming cut 1 base from V and 9 bases from J; bases unmatched to any gene: 12. CDR1 and CDR2 from the germline V gene are SGHRS and YFSETQ. CDR3 length: 16 residues. The CDR3 nucleotides read TGCGCCAGCAGCTTGAATCCAGGGGGCTTTAGAGGTGAGCAGTTCTTC. Its translation: CASSLNPGGFRGEQFF.

The genes are TRBV5-6 and TRBJ1-1; TRBD1 is a possible D gene (6 bases). V was cut by 3 bases and J by 11 bases, with 11 bases left in between. The CDR3 is made up of 11 amino acids. Germline V gene lookup returns CDR1 SGHDT and CDR2 YYEEEE. The CDR3 spells CASSSYREAFF. Here the CDR3 DNA reads TGTGCCAGCAGCTCCTACAGGGAGGCTTTCTTT.

The CDR3 loop is CASGSLAGVREQYF. CDR3 DNA: TGCGCCAGCGGAAGTCTAGCGGGAGTTAGGGAGCAGTACTTC. The chain employs TRBV4-1 and TRBJ2-7, with 10 nucleotides matching TRBD2. In germline, CDR1 is MGHRA, CDR2 YSYEKL. J lost 7 bases, V lost 8 bases, and 11 bases had no gene match. The CDR3 totals 14 residues.

This chain links TRBV11-2 with TRBJ1-1, with a weak D call TRBD1 (5 bases). Trimming shortened V by 4 bases and J by 1 base, and 13 bases separated the two germline ends. The CDR3 length is 15 residues. Germline V gene sequence: CDR1 SGHAT, CDR2 FQNNGV. DNA for the CDR3: TGTGCCAGCAGCTCCCTCCACGACAGGAACACTGAAGCTTTCTTT. As protein: CASSSLHDRNTEAFF.

The genes are TRBV30 and TRBJ2-7, with TRBD1 matching 11 bases. Germline V lookup: CDR1 GTSNPN, CDR2 SVGIG (reference sequence). CDR3 length: 14 residues. Trimming at V came to 5 bases and at J to 6 bases, leaving 9 bases not matched to a gene. CDR3 bases: TGTGCCTGGGGGGGACAGGGGGTGACCTTCGAGCAGTACTTC. Its protein is CAWGGQGVTFEQYF.

This clone was seen a handful of times. The gene calls are TRBV29-1 and TRBJ2-5, with a possible D match to TRBD2 (5 bases). V was trimmed by 6 bases and J by 5 bases, leaving 25 bases between them. The CDR3 totals 16 residues. Germline CDR1 reads SQVTM; CDR2 reads ANQGSEA. The CDR3 region has the DNA TGCAGCGTGTGGACTGCTCCGGGCATATATGGGGAGACCCAGTACTTC. Its protein product is CSVWTAPGIYGETQYF.

This clone was detected once. The chain employs TRBV7-8 and TRBJ1-5; weak D call: TRBD1 (5 bases). The CDR3 is 14 residues long. Trimming left V 3 bases short and J 3 bases short, with 9 bases between. Per germline, CDR1 SGHVS and CDR2 FQNEAQ. The CDR3 spells CASSFGGVNQPQHF. The CDR3 nucleotides are TGTGCCAGCAGCTTCGGGGGAGTCAATCAGCCCCAGCATTTT.

The J gene is TRBJ1-1, the V gene TRBV18; TRBD1 matches at 7 bases. V trimming: 6 bases; J trimming: 1 base; junction bases outside the gene matches: 2. CDR1 KGHSH and CDR2 LQKENI come from the germline V gene. The CDR3 consists of 13 residues. This CDR3 reads CASSGQRNTEAFF. DNA of the CDR3: TGTGCCAGCTCGGGACAGCGGAACACTGAAGCTTTCTTT.